This T cell receptor (beta chain) derives from a study of blood T cell repertoires in COVID-19. Overall study context: In each case, the material was cDNA or gDNA derived from T cells, B-cell-depleted T cells, or PBMCs.

The germline V gene has CDR1 MDHEN and CDR2 SYDVKM. The CDR3 loop spans 11 amino acids. Trimming cost V 7 bases and J 4 bases, with 7 bases left between them. Some clones are missing from TCRdb's copy, which holds only in-frame ones; the method was immunoSEQ multiplex PCR. The table lists some 180,000 clones, 80% to 95% of them singletons, with approximately 0.5% in the top ten. The clonotype comes from a man aged 45-65 years with acute or convalescent COVID-19. The chain carries TRBV28 and TRBJ1-2; D unresolved. Sequenced: peripheral blood. The DNA of the CDR3 is TGTGCCAGCATGTCCAGCTATGGCTACACCTTC. It is translated as CASMSSYGYTF.